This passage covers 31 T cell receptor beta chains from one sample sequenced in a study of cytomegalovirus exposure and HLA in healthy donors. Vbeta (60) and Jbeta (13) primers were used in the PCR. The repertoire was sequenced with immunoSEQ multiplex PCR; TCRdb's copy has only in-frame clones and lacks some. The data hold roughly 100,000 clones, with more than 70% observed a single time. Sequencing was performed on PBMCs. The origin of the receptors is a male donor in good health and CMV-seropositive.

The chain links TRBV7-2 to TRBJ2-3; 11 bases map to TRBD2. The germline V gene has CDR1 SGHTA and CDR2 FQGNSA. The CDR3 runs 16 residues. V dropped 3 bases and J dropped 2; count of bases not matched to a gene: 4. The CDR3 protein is CASSFIAGGITDTQYF. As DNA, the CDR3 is TGTGCCAGCAGCTTCATAGCGGGGGGGATCACAGATACGCAGTATTTT.

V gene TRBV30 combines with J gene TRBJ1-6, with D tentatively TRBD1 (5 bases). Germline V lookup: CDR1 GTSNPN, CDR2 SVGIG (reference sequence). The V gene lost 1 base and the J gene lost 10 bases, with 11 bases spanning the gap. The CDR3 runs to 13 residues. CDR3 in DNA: TGTGCCTGGAGTGGGAAATCAGGGTCACCCCTCCACTTT. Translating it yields CAWSGKSGSPLHF.

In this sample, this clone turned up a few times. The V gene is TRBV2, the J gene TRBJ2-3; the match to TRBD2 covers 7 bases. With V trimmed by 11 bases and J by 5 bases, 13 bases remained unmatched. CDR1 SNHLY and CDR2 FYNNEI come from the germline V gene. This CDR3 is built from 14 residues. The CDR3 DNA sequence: TGTGCCGCACAGCGGGACCCGGCGGGAGATACGCAGTATTTT. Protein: CAAQRDPAGDTQYF.

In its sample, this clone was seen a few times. Here the CDR3 reads CASSQWTGSSSGNTIYF. The CDR3 region has the DNA TGCGCCAGCAGCCAATGGACAGGGTCGTCTTCGGGAAACACCATATATTTT. The chain has TRBV4-3 and TRBJ1-3, with TRBD1 matching over 8 bases. V shed 2 bases and J 4 bases; nucleotides not matched to a gene: 10. The CDR3 spans 17 residues. Germline V gene lookup returns CDR1 LGHNA and CDR2 YSLEER.

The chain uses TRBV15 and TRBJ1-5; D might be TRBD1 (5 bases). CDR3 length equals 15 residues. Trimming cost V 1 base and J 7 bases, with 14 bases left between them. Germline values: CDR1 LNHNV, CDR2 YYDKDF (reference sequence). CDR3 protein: CATSRGGLLGQPQHF. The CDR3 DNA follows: TGTGCCACCAGCAGAGGGGGACTCTTGGGGCAGCCCCAGCATTTT.

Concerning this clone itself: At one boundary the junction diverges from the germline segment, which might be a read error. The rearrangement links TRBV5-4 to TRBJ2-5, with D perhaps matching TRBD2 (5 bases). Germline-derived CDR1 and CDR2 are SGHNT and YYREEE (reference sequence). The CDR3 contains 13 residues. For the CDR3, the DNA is TGTGCCAGCAGCTTTTCATCTGGAGGCGGCCGCCACTTC. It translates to CASSFSSGGGRHF.

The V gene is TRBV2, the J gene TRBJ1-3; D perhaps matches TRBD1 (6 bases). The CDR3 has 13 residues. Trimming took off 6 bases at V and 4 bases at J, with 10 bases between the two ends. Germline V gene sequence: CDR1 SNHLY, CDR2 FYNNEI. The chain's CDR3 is CASSRGQGNTIYF. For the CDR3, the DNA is TGTGCCAGCAGCCGAGGACAGGGAAACACCATATATTTT.

The CDR3 loop is CATSRDGDTLNTEAFF. DNA of the CDR3: TGTGCCACCAGCAGAGATGGCGACACCCTGAACACTGAAGCTTTCTTT. V is TRBV15 and J is TRBJ1-1; D gene unclear. V was trimmed by 0 bases and J by 0 bases, leaving 11 bases between them. Germline-derived CDR1 and CDR2 are LNHNV and YYDKDF (reference sequence). The CDR3 covers 16 residues.

The CDR3 reads CASSAGQGHPAQHF. The CDR3 bases are TGTGCCAGCAGTGCAGGACAGGGTCACCCTGCCCAGCATTTT. The chain couples TRBV25-1 to TRBJ1-5; TRBD1 agrees at 8 bases. The CDR3 totals 14 residues. The V gene end was trimmed by 4 bases and the J gene end by 11 bases; junction bases not matched to a gene: 10. In germline, CDR1 is MGHDK, CDR2 SYGVNS.

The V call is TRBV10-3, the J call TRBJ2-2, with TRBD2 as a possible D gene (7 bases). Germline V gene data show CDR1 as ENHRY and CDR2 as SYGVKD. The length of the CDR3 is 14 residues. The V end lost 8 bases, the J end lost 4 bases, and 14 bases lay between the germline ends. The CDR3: CAIRGASGTGELFF. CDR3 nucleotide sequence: TGTGCCATCCGGGGGGCATCCGGCACCGGGGAGCTGTTTTTT.

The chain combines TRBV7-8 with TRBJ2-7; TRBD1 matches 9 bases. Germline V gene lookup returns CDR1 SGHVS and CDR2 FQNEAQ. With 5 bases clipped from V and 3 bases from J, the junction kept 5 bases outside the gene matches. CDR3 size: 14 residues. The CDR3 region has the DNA TGTGCCAGCAGCGATACAGGGGGCGGCTACGAGCAGTACTTC. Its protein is CASSDTGGGYEQYF. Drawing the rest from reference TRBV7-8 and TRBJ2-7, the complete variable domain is GAGVSQSPRYKVAKRGQDVALRCDPISGHVSLFWYQQALGQGPEFLTYFQNEAQLDKSGLPSDRFFAERPEGSVSTLKIQRTQQEDSAVYLCASSDTGGGYEQYFGPGTRLTVT.

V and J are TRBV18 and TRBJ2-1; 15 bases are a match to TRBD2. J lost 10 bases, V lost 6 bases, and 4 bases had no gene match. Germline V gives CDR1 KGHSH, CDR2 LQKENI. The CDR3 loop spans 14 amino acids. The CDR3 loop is CASSGTSGRIEQFF. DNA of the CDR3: TGTGCCAGCTCCGGGACTAGCGGGAGGATAGAGCAGTTCTTC.

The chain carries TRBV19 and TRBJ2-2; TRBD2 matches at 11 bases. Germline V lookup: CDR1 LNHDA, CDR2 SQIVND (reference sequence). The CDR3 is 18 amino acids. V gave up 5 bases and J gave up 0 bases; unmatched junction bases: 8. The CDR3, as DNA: TGTGCCAGTAGTGATGATATAGCGGGAGGGACGAACACCGGGGAGCTGTTTTTT. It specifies CASSDDIAGGTNTGELFF.

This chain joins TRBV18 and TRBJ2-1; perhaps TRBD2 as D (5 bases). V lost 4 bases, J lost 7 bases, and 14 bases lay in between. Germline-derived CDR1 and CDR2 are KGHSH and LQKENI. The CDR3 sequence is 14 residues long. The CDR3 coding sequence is TGTGCCAGCTCACAAACGGAGGCCCGGAATGAGCAGTTCTTC. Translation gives CASSQTEARNEQFF.

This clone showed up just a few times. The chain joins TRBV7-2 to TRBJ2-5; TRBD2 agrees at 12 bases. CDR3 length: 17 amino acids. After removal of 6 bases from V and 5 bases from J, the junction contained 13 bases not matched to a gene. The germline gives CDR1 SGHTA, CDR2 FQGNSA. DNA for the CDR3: TGTGCCAGCAGTTTAAGCCTAGCGGGGGGGTTGTGGGAGACCCAGTACTTC. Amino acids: CASSLSLAGGLWETQYF.

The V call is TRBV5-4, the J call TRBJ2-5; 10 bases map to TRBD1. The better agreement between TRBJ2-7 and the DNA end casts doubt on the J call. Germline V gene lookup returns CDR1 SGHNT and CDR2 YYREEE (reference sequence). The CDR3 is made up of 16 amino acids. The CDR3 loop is CASSDRDRGSAYEQYF. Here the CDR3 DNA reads TGTGCCAGCAGCGACCGGGACAGGGGTTCTGCCTACGAGCAGTACTTC.

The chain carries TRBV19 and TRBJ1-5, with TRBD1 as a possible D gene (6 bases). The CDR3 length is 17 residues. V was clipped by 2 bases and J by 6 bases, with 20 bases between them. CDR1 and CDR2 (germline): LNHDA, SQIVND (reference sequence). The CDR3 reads CASSIKWKGWDTQPQHF. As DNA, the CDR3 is TGTGCCAGTAGTATAAAGTGGAAAGGGTGGGACACTCAGCCCCAGCATTTT.

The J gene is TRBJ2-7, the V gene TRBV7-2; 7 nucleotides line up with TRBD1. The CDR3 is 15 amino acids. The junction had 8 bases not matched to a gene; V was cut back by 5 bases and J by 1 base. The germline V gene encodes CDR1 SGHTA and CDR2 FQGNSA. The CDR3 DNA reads TGTGCCAGCAGCCTATACGGGGACAGATCCTACGAGCAGTACTTC. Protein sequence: CASSLYGDRSYEQYF.

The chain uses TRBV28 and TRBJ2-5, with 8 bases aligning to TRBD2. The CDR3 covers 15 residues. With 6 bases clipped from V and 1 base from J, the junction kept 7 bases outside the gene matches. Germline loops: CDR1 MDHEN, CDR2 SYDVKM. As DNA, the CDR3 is TGTGCCAGCAGCCAGCCCGGGAGGGGCCAAGAGACCCAGTACTTC. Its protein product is CASSQPGRGQETQYF.

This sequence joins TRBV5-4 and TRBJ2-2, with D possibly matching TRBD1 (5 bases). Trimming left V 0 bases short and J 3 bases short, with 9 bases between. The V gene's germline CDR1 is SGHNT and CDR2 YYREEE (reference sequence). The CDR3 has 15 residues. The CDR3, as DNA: TGTGCCAGCAGCTTGGGGGCCAGGGACACCGGGGAGCTGTTTTTT. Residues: CASSLGARDTGELFF.

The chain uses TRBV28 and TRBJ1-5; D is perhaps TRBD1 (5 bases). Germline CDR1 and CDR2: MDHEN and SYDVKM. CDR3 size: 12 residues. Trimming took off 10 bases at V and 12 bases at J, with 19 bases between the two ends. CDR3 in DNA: TGTGCCACCATGCAGGGTGTGGGGGGCCAGCATTTT. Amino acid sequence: CATMQGVGGQHF.

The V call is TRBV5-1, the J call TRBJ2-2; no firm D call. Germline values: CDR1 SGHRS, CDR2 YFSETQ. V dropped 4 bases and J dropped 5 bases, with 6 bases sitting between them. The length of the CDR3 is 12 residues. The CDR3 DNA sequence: TGCGCCAGCAGCGTTCATACCGGGGAGCTGTTTTTT. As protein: CASSVHTGELFF.

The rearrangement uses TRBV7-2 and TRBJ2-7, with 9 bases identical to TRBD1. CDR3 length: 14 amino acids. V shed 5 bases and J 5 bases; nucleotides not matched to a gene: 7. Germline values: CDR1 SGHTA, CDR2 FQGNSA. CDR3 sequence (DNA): TGTGCCAGCAGCCCGAGGACAGGGGCCCACGAGCAGTACTTC. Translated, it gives CASSPRTGAHEQYF.

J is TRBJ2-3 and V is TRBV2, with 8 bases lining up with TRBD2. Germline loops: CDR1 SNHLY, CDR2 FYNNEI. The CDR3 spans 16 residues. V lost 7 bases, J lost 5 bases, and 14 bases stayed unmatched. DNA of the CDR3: TGTGCCAGCACTGGGCGGGGGGCCAAGGGAGGAGATACGCAGTATTTT. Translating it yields CASTGRGAKGGDTQYF.

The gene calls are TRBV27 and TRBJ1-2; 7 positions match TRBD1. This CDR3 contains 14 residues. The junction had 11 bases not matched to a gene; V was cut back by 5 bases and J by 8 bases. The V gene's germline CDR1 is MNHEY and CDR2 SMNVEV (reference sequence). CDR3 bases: TGTGCCAGCAGTGCCTCTCCCAGGGGGTCAGGCTACACCTTC. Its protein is CASSASPRGSGYTF.

In DNA, the CDR3 is TGTGCCAGTAGTATCGGACTAGCGGGGGAGCAGTACTTC. Its protein product is CASSIGLAGEQYF. V gene TRBV19 combines with J gene TRBJ2-7, with 12 bases fitting TRBD2. This CDR3 is built from 13 residues. The germline gives CDR1 LNHDA, CDR2 SQIVND (reference sequence). Trimming took 3 bases from V and 7 from J; bases not matched to a gene: 1.

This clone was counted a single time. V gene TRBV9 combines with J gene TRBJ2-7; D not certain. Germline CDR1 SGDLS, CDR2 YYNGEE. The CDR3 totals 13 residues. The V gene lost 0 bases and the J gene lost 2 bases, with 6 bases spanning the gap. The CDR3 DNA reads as TGTGCCAGCAGCGTAGATGGCACCTACGAGCAGTACTTC. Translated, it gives CASSVDGTYEQYF. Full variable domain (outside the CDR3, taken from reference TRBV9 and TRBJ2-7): DSGVTQTPKHLITATGQRVTLRCSPRSGDLSVYWYQQSLDQGLQFLIQYYNGEERAKGNILERFSAQQFPDLHSELNLSSLELGDSALYFCASSVDGTYEQYFGPGTRLTVT.

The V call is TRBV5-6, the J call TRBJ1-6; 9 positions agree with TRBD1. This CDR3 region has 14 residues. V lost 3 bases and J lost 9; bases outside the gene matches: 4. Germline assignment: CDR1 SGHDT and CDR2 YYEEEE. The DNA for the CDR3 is TGTGCCAGCAGCTCCGGGACAGGGCTTTCACCCCTCCACTTT. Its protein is CASSSGTGLSPLHF.

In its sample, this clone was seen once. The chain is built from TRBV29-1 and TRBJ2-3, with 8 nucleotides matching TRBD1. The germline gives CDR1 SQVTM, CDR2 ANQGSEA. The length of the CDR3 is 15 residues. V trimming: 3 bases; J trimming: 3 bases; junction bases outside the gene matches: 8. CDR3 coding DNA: TGCAGCGTTGATTTGACAGGGGCGAAAACAGATACGCAGTATTTT. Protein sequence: CSVDLTGAKTDTQYF.

CDR3 nucleotide sequence: TGTGCCAGCAGCTTTTCCGGGACAGGGTTAGATACGCAGTATTTT. Translation gives CASSFSGTGLDTQYF. This chain joins TRBV7-2 and TRBJ2-3; TRBD1 matches 9 bases. Per germline, CDR1 SGHTA and CDR2 FQGNSA. Trimming cost V 3 bases and J 5 bases; bases outside gene matches: 6. The CDR3 is made up of 15 amino acids.

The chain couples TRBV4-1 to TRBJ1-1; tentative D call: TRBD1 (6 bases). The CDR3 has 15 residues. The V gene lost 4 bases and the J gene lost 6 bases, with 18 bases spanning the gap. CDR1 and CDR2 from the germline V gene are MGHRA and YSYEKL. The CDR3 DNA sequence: TGCGCCAGCAGCCTTCAAGTTCGACAGGACCCTGAAGCTTTCTTT. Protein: CASSLQVRQDPEAFF.